Listed here is a single T cell receptor beta chain. These data belong to a study of blood T cell repertoires in COVID-19. Measured with immunoSEQ multiplex PCR; TCRdb has only the in-frame clones, and not every one. The sample has tens of thousands of clones, roughly 87% seen once. The CDR3 contains 15 residues. Germline V gives CDR1 SGHDT, CDR2 YYEEEE. Losses at the gene ends were 2 bases for V and 1 base for J; bases not matched to a gene: 3. The receptor was isolated from a woman aged 80 or older with COVID-19, enrolled during active disease. This chain links TRBV5-6 with TRBJ2-3, with 8 nucleotides matching TRBD2. Sequencing input: peripheral blood. The CDR3 sequence is CASSFGAGGTDTQYF. In DNA form, the CDR3 reads TGTGCCAGCAGCTTTGGAGCGGGGGGCACAGATACGCAGTATTTT.